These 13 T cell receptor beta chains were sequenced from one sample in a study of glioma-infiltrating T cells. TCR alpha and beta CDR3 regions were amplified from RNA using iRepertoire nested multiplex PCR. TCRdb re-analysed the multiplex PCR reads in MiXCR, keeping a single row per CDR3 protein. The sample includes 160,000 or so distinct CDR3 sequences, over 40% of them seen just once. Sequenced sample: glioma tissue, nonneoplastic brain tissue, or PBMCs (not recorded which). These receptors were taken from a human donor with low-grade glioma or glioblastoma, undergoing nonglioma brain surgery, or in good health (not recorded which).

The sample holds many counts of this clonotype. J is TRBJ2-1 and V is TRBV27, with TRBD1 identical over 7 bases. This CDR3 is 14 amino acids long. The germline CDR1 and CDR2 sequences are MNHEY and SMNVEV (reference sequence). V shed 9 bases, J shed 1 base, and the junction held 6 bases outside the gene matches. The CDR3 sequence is CASNRGDSYNEQFF. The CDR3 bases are TGTGCCAGTAACAGGGGCGATTCCTACAATGAGCAGTTCTTC.

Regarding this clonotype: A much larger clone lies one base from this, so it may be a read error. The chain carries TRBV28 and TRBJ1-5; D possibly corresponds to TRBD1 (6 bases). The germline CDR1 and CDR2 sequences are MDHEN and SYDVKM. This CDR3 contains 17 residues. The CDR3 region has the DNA TGTGCCAGCAGTTTTCCAGGGGACCCCTATAGCAATCAGCCCAAGCATTTT. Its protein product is CASSFPGDPYSNQPKHF.

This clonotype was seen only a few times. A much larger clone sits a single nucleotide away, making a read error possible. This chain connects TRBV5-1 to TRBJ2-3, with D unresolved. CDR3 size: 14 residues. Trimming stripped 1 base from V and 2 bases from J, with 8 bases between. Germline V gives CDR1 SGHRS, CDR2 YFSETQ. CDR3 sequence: CASSLKRTTDTQYF. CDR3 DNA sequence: TGCGCCAGCAGCTTGAAACGGACCACAGATACGCAGTATTTT.

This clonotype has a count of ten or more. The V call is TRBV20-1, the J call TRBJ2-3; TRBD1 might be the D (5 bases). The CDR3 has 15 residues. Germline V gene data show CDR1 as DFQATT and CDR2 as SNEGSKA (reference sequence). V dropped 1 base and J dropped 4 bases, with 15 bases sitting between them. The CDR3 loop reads CSARVIGRVPDTQYF. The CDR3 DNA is TGCAGTGCTAGAGTAATCGGCAGGGTACCAGATACGCAGTATTTT.

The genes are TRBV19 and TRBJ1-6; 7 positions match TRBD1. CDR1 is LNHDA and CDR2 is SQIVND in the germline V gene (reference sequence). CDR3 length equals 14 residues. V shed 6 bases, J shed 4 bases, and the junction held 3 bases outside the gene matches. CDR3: CASRPGQYNSPLHF. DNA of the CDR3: TGTGCCAGTAGGCCGGGACAGTATAATTCACCCCTCCACTTT.

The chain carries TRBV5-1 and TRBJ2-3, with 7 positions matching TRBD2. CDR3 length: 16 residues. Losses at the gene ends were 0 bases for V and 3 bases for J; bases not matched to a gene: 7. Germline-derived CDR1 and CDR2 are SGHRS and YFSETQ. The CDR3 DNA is TGCGCCAGCAGCTTGGCGGAACTAGCGAGGACAGATACGCAGTATTTT. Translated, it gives CASSLAELARTDTQYF.

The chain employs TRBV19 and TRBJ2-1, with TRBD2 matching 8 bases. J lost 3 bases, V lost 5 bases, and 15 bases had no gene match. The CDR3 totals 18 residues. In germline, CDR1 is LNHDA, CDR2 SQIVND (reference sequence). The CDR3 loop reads CASSDPGVAGIFYNEQFF. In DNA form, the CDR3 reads TGTGCCAGTAGTGACCCTGGGGTAGCGGGAATATTCTACAATGAGCAGTTCTTC.

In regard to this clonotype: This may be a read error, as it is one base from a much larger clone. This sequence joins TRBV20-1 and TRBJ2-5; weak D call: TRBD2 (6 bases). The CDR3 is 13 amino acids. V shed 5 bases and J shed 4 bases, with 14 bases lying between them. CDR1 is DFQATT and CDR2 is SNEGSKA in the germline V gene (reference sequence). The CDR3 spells CSALRDSLETQYF. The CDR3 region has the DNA TGCAGTGCTTTGCGGGACTCACTAGAGACCCAGTACTTC.

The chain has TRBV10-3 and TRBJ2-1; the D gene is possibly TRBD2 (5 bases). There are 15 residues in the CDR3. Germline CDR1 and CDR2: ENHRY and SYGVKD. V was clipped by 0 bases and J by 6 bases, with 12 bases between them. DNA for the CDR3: TGTGCCATCAGTGAGTCATTAGGACTGGGCAATGAGCAGTTCTTC. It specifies CAISESLGLGNEQFF.

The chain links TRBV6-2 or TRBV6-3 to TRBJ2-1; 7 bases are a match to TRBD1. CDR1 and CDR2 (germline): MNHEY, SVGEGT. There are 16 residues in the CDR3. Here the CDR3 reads CTISRTDRADYNEQFF. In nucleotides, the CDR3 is TGTACCATCAGTAGAACCGACAGGGCCGACTACAATGAGCAGTTCTTC.

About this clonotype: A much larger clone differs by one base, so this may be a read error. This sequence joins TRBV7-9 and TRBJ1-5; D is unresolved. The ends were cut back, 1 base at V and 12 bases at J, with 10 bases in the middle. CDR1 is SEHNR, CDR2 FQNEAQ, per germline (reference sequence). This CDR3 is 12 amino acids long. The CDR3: CASSLDGASQHF. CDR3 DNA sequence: TGTGCCAGCAGCTTAGACGGCGCAAGCCAGCATTTT.

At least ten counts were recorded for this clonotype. This CDR3 reads CSARRSGQFNEQFF. CDR3 DNA: TGCAGTGCTAGACGTAGCGGACAGTTCAATGAGCAGTTCTTC. The chain has TRBV20-1 and TRBJ2-1, with D tentatively TRBD1 or TRBD2 (6 bases each). Germline loops: CDR1 DFQATT, CDR2 SNEGSKA (reference sequence). Trimming removed 2 bases from V and 6 bases from J, with 14 bases in between. CDR3 size: 14 residues.

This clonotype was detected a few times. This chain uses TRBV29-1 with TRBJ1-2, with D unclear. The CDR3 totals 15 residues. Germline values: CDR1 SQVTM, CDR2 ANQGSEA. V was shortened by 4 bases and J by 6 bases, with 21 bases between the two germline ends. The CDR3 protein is CSVGVPGLGSDGYTF. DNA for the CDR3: TGCAGCGTTGGGGTACCGGGGTTAGGATCAGATGGCTACACCTTC.